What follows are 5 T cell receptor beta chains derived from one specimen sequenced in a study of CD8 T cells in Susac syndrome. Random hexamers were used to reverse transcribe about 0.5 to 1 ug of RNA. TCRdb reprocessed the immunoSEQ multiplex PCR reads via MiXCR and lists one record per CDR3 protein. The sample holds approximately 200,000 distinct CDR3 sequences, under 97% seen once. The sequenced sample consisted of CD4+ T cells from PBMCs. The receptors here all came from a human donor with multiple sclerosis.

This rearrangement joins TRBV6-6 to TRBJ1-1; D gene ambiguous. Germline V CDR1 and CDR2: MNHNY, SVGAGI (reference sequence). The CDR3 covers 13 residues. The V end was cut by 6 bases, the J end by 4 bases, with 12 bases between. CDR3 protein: CASSPNSGTEAFF. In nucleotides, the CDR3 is TGTGCCAGCAGCCCAAACAGTGGCACTGAAGCTTTCTTT.

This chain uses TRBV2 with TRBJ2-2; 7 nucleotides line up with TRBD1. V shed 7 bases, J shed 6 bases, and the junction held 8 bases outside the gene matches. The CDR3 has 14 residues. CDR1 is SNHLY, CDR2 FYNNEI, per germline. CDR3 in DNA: TGTGCCAGCAAACCACGACAGGGCCCCGGGGAGCTGTTTTTT. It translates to CASKPRQGPGELFF.

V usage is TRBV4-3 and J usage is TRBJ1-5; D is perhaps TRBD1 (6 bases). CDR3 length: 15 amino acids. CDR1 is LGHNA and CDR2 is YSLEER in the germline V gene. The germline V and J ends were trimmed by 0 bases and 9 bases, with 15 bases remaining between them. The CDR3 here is CASSQDPTGTWPQHF. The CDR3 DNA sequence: TGCGCCAGCAGCCAAGATCCCACAGGGACTTGGCCCCAGCATTTT.

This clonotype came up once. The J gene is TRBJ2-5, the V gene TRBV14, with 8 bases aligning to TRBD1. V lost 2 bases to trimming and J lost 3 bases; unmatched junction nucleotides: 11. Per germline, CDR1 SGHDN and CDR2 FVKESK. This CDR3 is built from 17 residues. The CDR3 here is CASSQRVYPGQEETQYF. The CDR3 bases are TGTGCCAGCAGCCAACGCGTATATCCGGGACAGGAAGAGACCCAGTACTTC.

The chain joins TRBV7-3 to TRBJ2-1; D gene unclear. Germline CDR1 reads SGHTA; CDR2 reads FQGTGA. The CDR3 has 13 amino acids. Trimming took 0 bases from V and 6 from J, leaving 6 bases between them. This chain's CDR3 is CASSLTFANEQFF. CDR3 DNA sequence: TGTGCCAGCAGCTTAACGTTCGCCAATGAGCAGTTCTTC.